This TCR beta chain was sequenced for a study of T cell responses to AZD1222 COVID-19 vaccine. The repertoire was sequenced with immunoSEQ multiplex PCR; TCRdb's copy has only in-frame clones and lacks some. The sample contains approximately 150,000 clones, roughly 90% of which appear only once. The CDR3 has 14 amino acids. With 1 base clipped from V and 3 bases from J, the junction kept 4 bases outside the gene matches. Per germline, CDR1 GTSNPN and CDR2 SVGIG (reference sequence). The chain has TRBV30 and TRBJ1-2, with 8 positions matching TRBD1. The TCR was taken from an adult who received the AZD1222 COVID-19 vaccine. The input for sequencing was peripheral blood, taken 28 days after the second AZD1222 dose. CDR3 DNA: TGTGCCTGGAGTGGGACAGGGACCCACTATGGCTACACCTTC. As protein: CAWSGTGTHYGYTF.